This T cell receptor beta chain appears in the sequencing data of a study of tumor-infiltrating lymphocytes in primary liver carcinoma. About the research overall: Donors had hepatocellular carcinoma or combined HCC and intrahepatic cholangiocarcinoma. Each of the growths was stage T1-T3 N0M0, extending roughly 4.2 to 10 cm across. General study points: A small share of top clones, only about 8-25%, was found in all five tumor regions. Reduced overlap was seen in tumor-adjacent and tumor-blood pairs versus tumor region pairs.

Scientists recovered RNA and DNA together from roughly 20-30 mg of unsorted bulk tissue. Constant-region priming of approximately 0.55 ug total RNA yielded TCR beta cDNA. Construction of TCR beta libraries relied on three successive nested multiplex PCR rounds employing slightly modified ARM-PCR. The first two PCR rounds, roughly 9 cycles each, used TRBV1-TRBV30 forward primers and a C-beta reverse primer. TCRdb analysed the multiplex PCR reads with MiXCR anew, one entry per CDR3 protein. The data contain about 20,000 distinct CDR3 sequences, approximately 72% of them seen just once; the ten biggest clones take up about two fifths. Germline assignment: CDR1 SQVTM and CDR2 ANQGSEA. The CDR3 totals 16 residues. The V gene lost 6 bases and the J gene lost 15 bases, with 33 bases spanning the gap. A note on this clonotype: No antigen is known for it.

What was sequenced was liver tumor tissue from sampling region 1. Subset reported: tumor region T1, superior pole. This clonotype was obtained from a man aged 40-55 years with primary liver carcinoma and hepatitis B virus infection. The J gene is TRBJ2-1, the V gene TRBV29-1; D gene uncertain. DNA of the CDR3: TGCAGCGTAGCCACGCTTCGGCCCTGGTCCCGTCAAGATCCGTTCTTC. Its protein product is CSVATLRPWSRQDPFF.